This entry lists 30 T cell receptor beta chains sequenced from one sample in a study of blood T cell repertoires in COVID-19. Clones were read by immunoSEQ multiplex PCR, and TCRdb kept only the in-frame ones, dropping some. Of around 420,000 clones detected, approximately 88% appear once; the ten largest clones hold around 1.9%. The sample was PBMCs or T cells enriched from blood (not recorded which). Every receptor here comes from a woman between 40 and 50 years old with acute COVID-19.

This sequence joins TRBV2 and TRBJ1-5; tentatively, D is TRBD1 (6 bases). Trimming removed 1 base from V and 5 bases from J, with 9 bases in between. CDR1 is SNHLY, CDR2 FYNNEI, per germline. The CDR3 has 14 amino acids. CDR3 loop: CASSEDRVDQPQHF. In DNA, the CDR3 is TGTGCCAGCAGTGAAGACAGGGTGGATCAGCCCCAGCATTTT. The full variable domain, completed using reference TRBV2 and TRBJ1-5, is EPEVTQTPSHQVTQMGQEVILRCVPISNHLYFYWYRQILGQKVEFLVSFYNNEISEKSEIFDDQFSVERPDGSNFTLKIRSTKLEDSAMYFCASSEDRVDQPQHFGDGTRLSIL.

In this sample, this clone turned up once. The V and J genes are TRBV5-1 and TRBJ2-1; TRBD1 aligns across 11 bases. V shed 2 bases and J 4 bases; nucleotides not matched to a gene: 5. The CDR3 length is 16 residues. Looked up from germline, CDR1 is SGHRS and CDR2 is YFSETQ. In DNA form, the CDR3 reads TGCGCCAGCAGCTTAAAGGGACAGGGGGGATACAATGAGCAGTTCTTC. Translation: CASSLKGQGGYNEQFF.

This clone occurred a few times. The rearrangement joins TRBV19 to TRBJ2-3; TRBD1 matches 9 bases. The CDR3 runs 18 residues. The V segment lost 4 bases and the J segment 1 base; nucleotides outside the gene matches: 12. Germline V CDR1 and CDR2: LNHDA, SQIVND (reference sequence). The CDR3 bases are TGTGCCAGTAGTAGCCCGCGGGACAGGGTGAGTGGCACAGATACGCAGTATTTT. It encodes CASSSPRDRVSGTDTQYF. Together with reference TRBV19 and TRBJ2-3, the CDR3 gives the full variable domain: DGGITQSPKYLFRKEGQNVTLSCEQNLNHDAMYWYRQDPGQGLRLIYYSQIVNDFQKGDIAEGYSVSREKKESFPLTVTSAQKNPTAFYLCASSSPRDRVSGTDTQYFGPGTRLTVL.

This clone was detected only a few times. This chain joins TRBV19 and TRBJ1-6; D remains ambiguous. The CDR3 contains 14 residues. Germline V gene sequence: CDR1 LNHDA, CDR2 SQIVND (reference sequence). The V end lost 7 bases, the J end lost 10 bases, and 17 bases lay between the germline ends. CDR3 in DNA: TGTGCCAGTATGTCTCGGCAGCCAGGATCACCCCTCCACTTT. As protein: CASMSRQPGSPLHF. Using reference TRBV19 and TRBJ1-6 for the parts outside the CDR3, the full variable domain is DGGITQSPKYLFRKEGQNVTLSCEQNLNHDAMYWYRQDPGQGLRLIYYSQIVNDFQKGDIAEGYSVSREKKESFPLTVTSAQKNPTAFYLCASMSRQPGSPLHFGNGTRLTVT.

CDR3 DNA: TGTGCCAGTACGGACCAGGGGATTCTCTCTGGAAACACCATATATTTT. Translation: CASTDQGILSGNTIYF. This chain joins TRBV19 and TRBJ1-3; D is perhaps TRBD1 (6 bases). Deletions cut 7 bases from V and 0 bases from J, with 16 bases between. The CDR3 contains 16 residues. The germline gives CDR1 LNHDA, CDR2 SQIVND (reference sequence).

The chain carries TRBV24-1 and TRBJ1-5, with 7 bases fitting TRBD1. The CDR3 is 18 residues long. Trimming cost V 0 bases and J 3 bases; bases outside gene matches: 10. Germline CDR1 KGHDR, CDR2 SFDVKD. The CDR3 loop is CATSDLAVDRVFNQPQHF. In nucleotides, the CDR3 is TGTGCCACCAGTGATTTGGCCGTCGACAGGGTCTTCAATCAGCCCCAGCATTTT.

The CDR3 DNA is TGTGCCAGCAGTTTATCTTCAGGGTTGACCCTCCACTTT. Protein sequence: CASSLSSGLTLHF. V usage is TRBV27 and J usage is TRBJ1-6, with D possibly matching TRBD1 (5 bases). This CDR3 is built from 13 residues. The ends were cut back, 0 bases at V and 14 bases at J, with 11 bases in the middle. CDR1 is MNHEY, CDR2 SMNVEV, per germline (reference sequence).

The rearrangement links TRBV29-1 to TRBJ2-7; the D is unclear. The CDR3 runs to 12 residues. Trimming took off 8 bases at V and 1 base at J, with 12 bases between the two ends. Germline loops: CDR1 SQVTM, CDR2 ANQGSEA. In DNA, the CDR3 is TGCAGCTCGAAGACATCTTCCTACGAGCAGTACTTC. It codes for CSSKTSSYEQYF.

The rearrangement joins TRBV7-9 to TRBJ2-1; 16 positions agree with TRBD2. CDR1 and CDR2 from the germline V gene are SEHNR and FQNEAQ (reference sequence). The ends lost 3 bases at V and 9 bases at J; junction bases unmatched: 2. The CDR3 has 15 amino acids. CDR3 in amino acids: CASSLGLAGGTEQFF. In DNA form, the CDR3 reads TGTGCCAGCAGCTTGGGACTAGCGGGGGGGACTGAGCAGTTCTTC.

CDR3 bases: TGCGCCAGCAGCCAAGATAGACAGGGGGCAGATACGCAGTATTTT. It specifies CASSQDRQGADTQYF. This chain connects TRBV4-1 to TRBJ2-3, with 9 positions matching TRBD1. From germline, CDR1 is MGHRA and CDR2 YSYEKL. There are 15 residues in the CDR3. V was clipped by 0 bases and J by 4 bases; unmatched bases: 2.

This clone was counted only a few times. The V call is TRBV12-5, the J call TRBJ2-3, with TRBD2 matching 12 bases. Losses at the gene ends were 4 bases for V and 3 bases for J; bases not matched to a gene: 5. Germline V gene sequence: CDR1 LGHNT, CDR2 FRNRAP. The length of the CDR3 is 16 residues. The CDR3 loop is CASGSWTSGDTDTQYF. The CDR3 coding sequence is TGTGCTAGTGGTTCCTGGACTAGCGGGGATACAGATACGCAGTATTTT.

The chain combines TRBV7-9 with TRBJ1-5; 8 nucleotides agree with TRBD1. The germline CDR1 and CDR2 sequences are SEHNR and FQNEAQ (reference sequence). V was pared by 0 bases and J by 1 base, with 2 bases of the junction left unmatched. CDR3 length: 16 residues. CDR3: CASSLAGQGSNQPQHF. The CDR3 nucleotides read TGTGCCAGCAGCTTAGCTGGACAGGGCAGCAATCAGCCCCAGCATTTT. Complete variable domain (other parts from reference TRBV7-9 and TRBJ1-5): DTGVSQNPRHKITKRGQNVTFRCDPISEHNRLYWYRQTLGQGPEFLTYFQNEAQLEKSRLLSDRFSAERPKGSFSTLEIQRTEQGDSAMYLCASSLAGQGSNQPQHFGDGTRLSIL.

This sequence joins TRBV19 and TRBJ2-7; TRBD1 aligns across 7 bases. This CDR3 is 13 amino acids long. Germline lookup yields CDR1 LNHDA and CDR2 SQIVND (reference sequence). V lost 4 bases and J lost 6; bases outside the gene matches: 6. The DNA of the CDR3 is TGTGCCAGTAGTAGTACCCACAGGGGCGAGCAGTACTTC. It specifies CASSSTHRGEQYF. The whole variable domain, filled in from reference TRBV19 and TRBJ2-7, reads DGGITQSPKYLFRKEGQNVTLSCEQNLNHDAMYWYRQDPGQGLRLIYYSQIVNDFQKGDIAEGYSVSREKKESFPLTVTSAQKNPTAFYLCASSSTHRGEQYFGPGTRLTVT.

The genes are TRBV2 and TRBJ1-2, with a tentative D call TRBD1 (5 bases). Trimming left V 4 bases short and J 13 bases short, with 16 bases between. Germline loops: CDR1 SNHLY, CDR2 FYNNEI. The CDR3 totals 12 residues. DNA for the CDR3: TGTGCCAGCAGTGTCGGACATCCCCCAAGCACCTTC. Its protein product is CASSVGHPPSTF.

J is TRBJ1-1 and V is TRBV10-2; TRBD1 might be the D (5 bases). Germline loops: CDR1 WSHSY, CDR2 SAAADI. The CDR3 is made up of 14 amino acids. Trimming removed 6 bases at V and 1 base at J, with 12 bases between. The CDR3 DNA follows: TGCGCCAGCAGCCCTCGGGGGGAGAACACTGAAGCTTTCTTT. Translating gives CASSPRGENTEAFF.

The chain has TRBV19 and TRBJ1-1, with D perhaps matching TRBD1 (6 bases). The V and J ends lost 4 bases and 5 bases respectively, with 14 bases between them. Germline lookup yields CDR1 LNHDA and CDR2 SQIVND (reference sequence). This CDR3 is 14 amino acids long. The CDR3 region is CASSSNRVGTEAFF. CDR3 sequence (DNA): TGTGCCAGTAGTAGTAACAGGGTCGGGACTGAAGCTTTCTTT.

The chain is built from TRBV7-2 and TRBJ2-1, with 11 bases aligning to TRBD2. This CDR3 has 15 amino acids. The V gene end was trimmed by 5 bases and the J gene end by 4 bases; junction bases not matched to a gene: 4. Germline assignment: CDR1 SGHTA and CDR2 FQGNSA. The CDR3 DNA reads as TGTGCCAGCAGCCTTAGCGGGGGGGCATACAATGAGCAGTTCTTC. It specifies CASSLSGGAYNEQFF.

The chain is built from TRBV5-6 and TRBJ1-5; D unclear. Trimming shortened V by 0 bases and J by 9 bases, and 7 bases separated the two germline ends. The CDR3 is 12 amino acids. Germline V lookup: CDR1 SGHDT, CDR2 YYEEEE. The CDR3 DNA reads TGTGCCAGCAGCTTGGTTTCGGGGCCCCAGCATTTT. This gives the protein CASSLVSGPQHF. The full variable domain, with the rest looked up from reference TRBV5-6 and TRBJ1-5, is DAGVTQSPTHLIKTRGQQVTLRCSPKSGHDTVSWYQQALGQGPQFIFQYYEEEERQRGNFPDRFSGHQFPNYSSELNVNALLLGDSALYLCASSLVSGPQHFGDGTRLSIL.

J is TRBJ1-2 and V is TRBV30; 9 bases align to TRBD1. This CDR3 is 17 amino acids long. CDR1 GTSNPN and CDR2 SVGIG come from the germline V gene (reference sequence). The V and J ends lost 4 bases and 6 bases, in that order; junction bases with no gene match: 18. The CDR3 loop is CAWTVRGQGLWLDGYTF. In nucleotides, the CDR3 is TGTGCCTGGACCGTACGGGGACAGGGCCTTTGGTTGGATGGCTACACCTTC.

This CDR3 is CASSFGAGDEQFF. The DNA of the CDR3 is TGTGCCAGCAGCTTCGGCGCAGGGGATGAGCAGTTCTTC. This rearrangement joins TRBV11-2 to TRBJ2-1, with a tentative D call TRBD1 (6 bases). This CDR3 comprises 13 residues. The germline V and J ends were trimmed by 3 bases and 8 bases, with 11 bases remaining between them. Germline CDR1 is SGHAT and CDR2 is FQNNGV.

The chain employs TRBV7-9 and TRBJ2-3; D call uncertain. V gave up 3 bases and J gave up 7 bases, with 8 bases separating them. CDR1 is SEHNR and CDR2 is FQNEAQ in the germline V gene (reference sequence). The CDR3 runs 12 residues. CDR3 amino acids: CASSFIGNTQYF. The CDR3 bases are TGTGCCAGCAGCTTCATTGGCAATACGCAGTATTTT.

The J gene is TRBJ2-7, the V gene TRBV5-6, with a tentative D call TRBD1 (6 bases). The CDR3 has 15 amino acids. Looked up from germline, CDR1 is SGHDT and CDR2 is YYEEEE. V was trimmed by 2 bases and J by 2 bases, leaving 14 bases between them. CDR3 protein: CASSFYYRETYEQYF. In DNA, the CDR3 is TGTGCCAGCAGCTTCTATTACAGGGAAACCTACGAGCAGTACTTC. Filled out from reference TRBV5-6 and TRBJ2-7, the complete variable domain reads DAGVTQSPTHLIKTRGQQVTLRCSPKSGHDTVSWYQQALGQGPQFIFQYYEEEERQRGNFPDRFSGHQFPNYSSELNVNALLLGDSALYLCASSFYYRETYEQYFGPGTRLTVT.

The chain joins TRBV24-1 to TRBJ2-7, with D possibly TRBD1 on 6 matching bases. Germline V gene data show CDR1 as KGHDR and CDR2 as SFDVKD. CDR3 size: 15 residues. V was trimmed by 0 bases and J by 6 bases, leaving 14 bases between them. CDR3: CATSDLVTQGSEQYF. Written as DNA, the CDR3 is TGTGCCACCAGTGATTTGGTGACACAGGGAAGCGAGCAGTACTTC.

On this clone: Other DNA sequences in the sample encode the same CDR3. The chain has TRBV10-3 and TRBJ1-5; D gene unclear. Germline-derived CDR1 and CDR2 are ENHRY and SYGVKD. Trimming took off 0 bases at V and 9 bases at J, with 6 bases between the two ends. This CDR3 is 12 amino acids long. The CDR3 loop is CAISESEGPQHF. CDR3 bases: TGTGCCATCAGTGAGTCGGAGGGGCCCCAGCATTTT.

In nucleotides, the CDR3 is TGCGCCAGCAGCTTGGACCAGGGGGAAGATCAGCCCCAGCATTTT. It encodes CASSLDQGEDQPQHF. The rearrangement links TRBV5-1 to TRBJ1-5; TRBD1 matches 7 bases. Trimming removed 0 bases from V and 5 bases from J; junction bases left unmatched: 5. The germline CDR1 and CDR2 sequences are SGHRS and YFSETQ. The CDR3 runs to 15 residues.

In the case of this clone: No conserved phenylalanine or tryptophan is present at the end of the CDR3, so a read error is the likely explanation. Because the CDR3's place on the DNA is in doubt, the DNA is left out and the CDR3 is given as listed by TCRdb. The V call is TRBV6-5, the J call TRBJ1-1; no DNA check was done on the table's D call, TRBD1. CDR1 and CDR2 from the germline V gene are MNHEY and SVGAGI. From its first to its last residue, the CDR3 has 13 amino acids. The CDR3: CASSSSGGPSRIV.

The chain links TRBV5-8 to TRBJ1-4; a possible D gene is TRBD1 (6 bases). The CDR3 has 14 amino acids. The germline CDR1 and CDR2 sequences are SGHTS and YDEGEE. Trimming cost V 4 bases and J 7 bases, with 14 bases left between them. The CDR3 region is CASSPWGLVEKLFF. CDR3 bases: TGTGCCAGCAGCCCCTGGGGGCTCGTTGAAAAACTGTTTTTT.

This chain links TRBV19 with TRBJ2-3; 12 bases fit TRBD2. The CDR3 has 18 amino acids. V shed 3 bases, J shed 2 bases, and the junction held 9 bases outside the gene matches. CDR1 is LNHDA, CDR2 SQIVND, per germline (reference sequence). The CDR3 region is CASSMRTRLAGDTDTQYF. As DNA, the CDR3 is TGTGCCAGTAGTATGCGCACTCGACTAGCGGGGGACACAGATACGCAGTATTTT.

The gene calls are TRBV7-8 and TRBJ2-3; D is uncertain. The CDR3 contains 15 residues. V was pared by 1 base and J by 4 bases, with 12 bases between. Germline lookup yields CDR1 SGHVS and CDR2 FQNEAQ. CDR3 region: CASSLEINFADTQYF. Here the CDR3 DNA reads TGTGCCAGCAGCTTAGAGATTAACTTCGCAGATACGCAGTATTTT.

The chain couples TRBV6-5 to TRBJ1-1; D remains unclear. This CDR3 spans 12 amino acids. The germline V gene encodes CDR1 MNHEY and CDR2 SVGAGI. Trimming stripped 2 bases from V and 6 bases from J, with 7 bases between. The CDR3 bases are TGTGCCAGCAGTTACCCCGGAGCTGAAGCTTTCTTT. This gives the protein CASSYPGAEAFF.